This T cell receptor beta chain was retrieved from a study of OX40 agonist ivuxolimab in advanced cancers. Across the whole study: Patients receiving dose escalation had hepatocellular carcinoma, melanoma, renal cell or head and neck cancer. Study-level results: It was not determined which antigens were specifically recognized by the peripheral T cells that had undergone clonal expansion. Partly responding patients at 0.1-3.0 mg/kg showed some of the smallest clonal expansion.

Sequencing was performed with immunoSEQ multiplex PCR; in TCRdb, only in-frame clones are kept and a portion is missing. Of tens of thousands of clones in the sample, 88% were seen once. Turning to this clone: Antigen specificity is unknown.

This clonotype originated in an adult with an advanced solid tumor such as melanoma, head and neck, liver or kidney cancer. The sequencing used CD4+ or CD8+ T cells sorted from blood, collected in a trial of the OX40 agonist ivuxolimab.

The DNA for the CDR3 is TGTGCCAGCAGCCGCTCCATCGAGGGACTAGCGGGAGTAAATACGCAGTATTTT. Translation: CASSRSIEGLAGVNTQYF. This rearrangement joins TRBV9 to TRBJ2-3; 14 bases match TRBD2. Germline V gene sequence: CDR1 SGDLS, CDR2 YYNGEE. Losses at the gene ends were 4 bases for V and 7 bases for J; bases not matched to a gene: 14. The CDR3 contains 18 residues.